This T cell receptor beta chain is drawn from a study of shared clonotypes between healthy human individuals. Findings of the study overall: Though the depth was large, rarefaction showed that sorted-subset sequencing was incomplete.

This CDR3 comprises 15 residues. V was trimmed by 1 base and J by 2 bases, leaving 12 bases between them. Germline CDR1 reads MNHNS; CDR2 reads SASEGT. Turning to this clone: As yet, its antigen is unknown.

This table comes from immunoSEQ multiplex PCR, and its TCRdb copy is limited to in-frame clones, with some not included. The sample records hundreds of thousands of clones, around 72% being singletons. The chain has TRBV6-1 and TRBJ2-7; weak D call: TRBD2 (6 bases). This TCR came from a woman between 25 and 40 years old in good health. Material: memory CD4+ T cells sorted from blood. This sample's subset: CD45RA-negative fraction. Written as DNA, the CDR3 is TGTGCCAGCAGTGAAGAATTAGCGGAGGCCTACGAGCAGTACTTC. This translates into CASSEELAEAYEQYF.